This TCR beta chain originates from a study of cytomegalovirus exposure and HLA in healthy donors. Study-level results: TCR beta V- and J-gene trimming, according to a later analysis, was linked to a missense DCLRE1C variant. A later analysis found that most CMV-associated TCR beta chains appeared HLA-restricted. There were a few CMV-associated chains whose specificity for CMV antigens was confirmed in vitro.

In the PCR, 60 Vbeta and 13 Jbeta primers were used. Libraries were prepared by immunoSEQ multiplex PCR; TCRdb keeps only in-frame clonotypes and omits some of them. Altogether approximately 76,000 clones are present, 55% to 75% being singletons, with the ten largest covering 5% to 6%. About this clone: The antigen remains undetermined.

V gave up 4 bases and J gave up 6 bases; unmatched junction bases: 3. Germline V gene lookup returns CDR1 MNHNS and CDR2 SASEGT. This CDR3 has 12 residues. The gene calls are TRBV6-1 and TRBJ2-7, with 7 nucleotides matching TRBD2. Sequenced material: PBMCs. This sequence originates from a man aged 25-40 years in good health and CMV-seropositive. The chain's CDR3 is CASSGGGGEQYF. For the CDR3, the DNA is TGTGCCAGCAGTGGGGGGGGTGGCGAGCAGTACTTC.